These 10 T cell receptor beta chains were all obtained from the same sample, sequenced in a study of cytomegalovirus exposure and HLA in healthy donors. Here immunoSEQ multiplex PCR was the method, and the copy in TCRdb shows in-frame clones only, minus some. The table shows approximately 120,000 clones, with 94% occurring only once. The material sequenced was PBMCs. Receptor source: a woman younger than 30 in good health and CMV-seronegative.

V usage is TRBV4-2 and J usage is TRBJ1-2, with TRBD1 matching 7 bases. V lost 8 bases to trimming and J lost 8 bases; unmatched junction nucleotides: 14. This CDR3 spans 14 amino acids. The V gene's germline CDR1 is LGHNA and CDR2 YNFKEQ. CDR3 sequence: CASGGQGVVDGYTF. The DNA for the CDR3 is TGTGCCAGCGGGGGGCAGGGGGTTGTTGACGGCTACACCTTC.

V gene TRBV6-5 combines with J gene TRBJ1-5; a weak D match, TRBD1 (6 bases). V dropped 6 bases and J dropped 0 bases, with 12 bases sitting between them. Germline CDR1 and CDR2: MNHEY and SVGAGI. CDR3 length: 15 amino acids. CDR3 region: CASRPTGFSNQPQHF. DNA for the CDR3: TGTGCCAGCAGACCAACAGGGTTTAGCAATCAGCCCCAGCATTTT.

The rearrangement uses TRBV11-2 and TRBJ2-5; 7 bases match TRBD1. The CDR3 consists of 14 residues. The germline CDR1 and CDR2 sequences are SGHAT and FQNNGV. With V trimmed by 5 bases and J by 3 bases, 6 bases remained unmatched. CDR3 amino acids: CASSPGGQEETQYF. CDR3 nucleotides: TGTGCCAGCAGCCCCGGCGGACAGGAAGAGACCCAGTACTTC. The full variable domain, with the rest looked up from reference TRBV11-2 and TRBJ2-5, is EAGVAQSPRYKIIEKRQSVAFWCNPISGHATLYWYQQILGQGPKLLIQFQNNGVVDDSQLPKDRFSAERLKGVDSTLKIQPAKLEDSAVYLCASSPGGQEETQYFGPGTRLLVL.

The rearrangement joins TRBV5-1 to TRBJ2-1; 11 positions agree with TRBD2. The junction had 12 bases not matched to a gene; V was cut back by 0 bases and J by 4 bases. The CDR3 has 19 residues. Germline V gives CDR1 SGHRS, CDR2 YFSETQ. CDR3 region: CASSLGLAGGLPGYNEQFF. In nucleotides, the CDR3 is TGCGCCAGCAGCTTGGGCCTAGCGGGAGGATTACCGGGGTACAATGAGCAGTTCTTC. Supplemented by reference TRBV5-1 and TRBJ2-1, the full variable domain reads KAGVTQTPRYLIKTRGQQVTLSCSPISGHRSVSWYQQTPGQGLQFLFEYFSETQRNKGNFPGRFSGRQFSNSRSEMNVSTLELGDSALYLCASSLGLAGGLPGYNEQFFGPGTRLTVL.

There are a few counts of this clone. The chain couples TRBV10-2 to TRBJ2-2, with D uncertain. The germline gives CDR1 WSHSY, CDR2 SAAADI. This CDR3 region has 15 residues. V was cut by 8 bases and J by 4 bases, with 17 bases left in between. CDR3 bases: TGCGCCAGCGGGCCTCTAATCGGTACCACCGGGGAGCTGTTTTTT. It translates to CASGPLIGTTGELFF.

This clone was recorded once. CDR3 sequence: CSVDQGAQETQYF. CDR3 DNA sequence: TGCAGCGTTGATCAGGGGGCTCAGGAGACCCAGTACTTC. The chain uses TRBV29-1 and TRBJ2-5; the match to TRBD1 covers 8 bases. V lost 3 bases and J lost 5; bases outside the gene matches: 5. This CDR3 contains 13 residues. Germline CDR1 is SQVTM and CDR2 is ANQGSEA. The variable domain in full, completed from reference TRBV29-1 and TRBJ2-5, reads SAVISQKPSRDICQRGTSLTIQCQVDSQVTMMFWYRQQPGQSLTLIATANQGSEATYESGFVIDKFPISRPNLTFSTLTVSNMSPEDSSIYLCSVDQGAQETQYFGPGTRLLVL.

CDR3 nucleotide sequence: TGTGCCAGCAGTCCCTCAGCGGGGGGTAACATTGGCGAGCAGTACTTC. As protein: CASSPSAGGNIGEQYF. J is TRBJ2-7 and V is TRBV6-6; 9 bases are a match to TRBD2. This CDR3 region has 16 residues. V shed 5 bases, J shed 6 bases, and the junction held 14 bases outside the gene matches. The germline CDR1 and CDR2 sequences are MNHNY and SVGAGI (reference sequence).

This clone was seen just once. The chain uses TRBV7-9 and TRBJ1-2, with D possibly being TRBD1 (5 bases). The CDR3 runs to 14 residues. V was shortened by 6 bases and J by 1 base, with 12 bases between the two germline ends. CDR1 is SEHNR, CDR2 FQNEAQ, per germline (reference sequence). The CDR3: CASREGQFNYGYTF. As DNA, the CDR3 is TGTGCCAGCAGGGAGGGGCAGTTTAACTATGGCTACACCTTC.

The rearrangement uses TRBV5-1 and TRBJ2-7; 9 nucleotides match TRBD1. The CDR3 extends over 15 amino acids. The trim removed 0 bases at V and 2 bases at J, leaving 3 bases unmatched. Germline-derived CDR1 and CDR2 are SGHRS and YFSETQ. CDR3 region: CASSLDGQGTYEQYF. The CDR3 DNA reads TGCGCCAGCAGCTTGGATGGACAGGGGACCTACGAGCAGTACTTC.

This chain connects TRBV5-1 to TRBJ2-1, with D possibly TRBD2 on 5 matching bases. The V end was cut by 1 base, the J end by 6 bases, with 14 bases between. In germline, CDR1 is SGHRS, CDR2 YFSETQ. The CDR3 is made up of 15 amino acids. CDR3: CASSLIGNSINEQFF. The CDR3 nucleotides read TGCGCCAGCAGCTTGATCGGGAACTCTATCAATGAGCAGTTCTTC.